Listed here is a single T cell receptor (beta chain). The antigen is undetermined. The CDR3 is 13 residues long. Germline V CDR1 and CDR2: SGHTA, FQGTGA. V shed 8 bases and J 5 bases; nucleotides not matched to a gene: 5. These data come from a study of post-analysis software for immune sequencing data. Across the whole study: Multiple sclerosis in the patients followed relapsing-remitting, secondary progressive and progressive-relapsing courses.

The library was made from cDNA and included unique molecular identifiers. T cells numbering about 0.9 to 10 million yielded cDNA molecules that totaled some 500,000. Each CDR3 protein gets one entry after TCRdb re-called the PCR reads with MiXCR. In the table there are more than 350,000 distinct CDR3 sequences, approximately 42% of which are singletons. General observations from the study: There was significantly lower normalized Chao1 diversity in multiple sclerosis patients than in controls. Co-batched samples clustered tightly together by F measure. In patients, five or six TRBV segments were more frequent than in controls, with TRBV5-6, TRBV5-1 and TRBV20-1 among them.

The J gene is TRBJ2-5, the V gene TRBV7-3; 10 bases align to TRBD2. The sample consisted of blood. The sequence derives from a girl aged 2-15 years with multiple sclerosis. DNA for the CDR3: TGTGCCAGCTCAGCGGGGGGGCCCGAGACCCAGTACTTC. Translated, it gives CASSAGGPETQYF. Full variable domain (remainder filled in from reference TRBV7-3 and TRBJ2-5): GAGVSQTPSNKVTEKGKYVELRCDPISGHTALYWYRQSLGQGPEFLIYFQGTGAADDSGLPNDRFFAVRPEGSVSTLKIQRTERGDSAVYLCASSAGGPETQYFGPGTRLLVL.